These 9 T cell receptor beta chains were sequenced from one sample in a study of blood T cell repertoires in COVID-19. Clones were sequenced by immunoSEQ multiplex PCR, and TCRdb holds only the in-frame ones, with some missing. The table records 75,000 to 100,000 clones, roughly 82% of them present only once. What was sequenced was peripheral blood. Every receptor here comes from a man aged 45-60 years with active or convalescent COVID-19.

This sequence joins TRBV2 and TRBJ1-2; possibly TRBD1 for D (5 bases). The V end lost 7 bases, the J end lost 2 bases, and 11 bases lay between the germline ends. The CDR3 extends over 13 amino acids. Per the germline V gene, CDR1 is SNHLY and CDR2 is FYNNEI. The DNA for the CDR3 is TGTGCCAGCACGGGGGATAACAACTATGGCTACACCTTC. Encoded protein: CASTGDNNYGYTF.

This chain connects TRBV12-3 or TRBV12-4 to TRBJ1-5; 9 bases agree with TRBD1. Trimming removed 6 bases from V and 9 bases from J; junction bases left unmatched: 6. The CDR3 has 13 amino acids. In DNA, the CDR3 is TGTGCCAGCAGCATGGGACAGGGAGGGCCCCAGCATTTT. It is translated as CASSMGQGGPQHF.

This clone was found a few times. V is TRBV5-1 and J is TRBJ2-2; TRBD1 agrees at 7 bases. This CDR3 is built from 15 residues. V lost 5 bases to trimming and J lost 2 bases; unmatched junction nucleotides: 6. Germline CDR1 is SGHRS and CDR2 is YFSETQ. In nucleotides, the CDR3 is TGCGCCAGCAGTTCCGACAGGGCTAACACCGGGGAGCTGTTTTTT. It translates to CASSSDRANTGELFF.

This rearrangement joins TRBV30 to TRBJ2-7, with D possibly matching TRBD1 (6 bases). The germline V gene encodes CDR1 GTSNPN and CDR2 SVGIG (reference sequence). Deletions cut 0 bases from V and 6 bases from J, with 21 bases between. This CDR3 is 16 amino acids long. The CDR3 spells CAWSVRLGQGNGEQYF. CDR3 sequence (DNA): TGTGCCTGGAGTGTACGTCTGGGACAAGGCAATGGCGAGCAGTACTTC.

For this clone: Distinct nucleotide sequences in the sample also encode this CDR3. The chain combines TRBV24-1 with TRBJ1-5, with no clear D. Germline lookup yields CDR1 KGHDR and CDR2 SFDVKD. The CDR3 contains 12 residues. V dropped 3 bases and J dropped 5 bases, with 4 bases sitting between them. The CDR3 bases are TGTGCCACCAGTGATCCGGATCAGCCCCAGCATTTT. It yields the protein CATSDPDQPQHF.

The chain combines TRBV4-2 with TRBJ2-5; 12 nucleotides match TRBD2. V trimming: 3 bases; J trimming: 5 bases; junction bases outside the gene matches: 10. Germline CDR1 LGHNA, CDR2 YNFKEQ. The CDR3 sequence is 17 residues long. CDR3 in amino acids: CASSHGLWGTSGETQYF. In DNA, the CDR3 is TGTGCCAGCAGCCACGGACTTTGGGGGACTAGCGGGGAGACCCAGTACTTC.

This chain uses TRBV29-1 with TRBJ2-5; TRBD1 might be the D (5 bases). The CDR3 is 13 amino acids. Germline CDR1 SQVTM, CDR2 ANQGSEA. V lost 4 bases, J lost 1 base, and 10 bases lay in between. CDR3 region: CSVVDRVQETQYF. In nucleotides, the CDR3 is TGCAGCGTTGTTGACAGAGTCCAAGAGACCCAGTACTTC.

This rearrangement joins TRBV6-5 to TRBJ1-2; TRBD1 is a possible D gene (5 bases). The CDR3 has 13 residues. The germline V gene encodes CDR1 MNHEY and CDR2 SVGAGI. V lost 0 bases and J lost 6, with 8 bases in between. CDR3 sequence: CASSYSEGNGYTF. The CDR3 bases are TGTGCCAGCAGTTACTCGGAGGGGAATGGCTACACCTTC.

The rearrangement uses TRBV21-1 and TRBJ1-6; TRBD1 is the table's D call, not checked against the DNA. TRBV21-1 is flagged as a pseudogene. The CDR3 is made up of 16 amino acids. In nucleotides, the CDR3 is TGTGCCAGCAGCAAAGAGAAAGGGGGCGTTAATTCACCCCTCCACTTT. Translating gives CASSKEKGGVNSPLHF.